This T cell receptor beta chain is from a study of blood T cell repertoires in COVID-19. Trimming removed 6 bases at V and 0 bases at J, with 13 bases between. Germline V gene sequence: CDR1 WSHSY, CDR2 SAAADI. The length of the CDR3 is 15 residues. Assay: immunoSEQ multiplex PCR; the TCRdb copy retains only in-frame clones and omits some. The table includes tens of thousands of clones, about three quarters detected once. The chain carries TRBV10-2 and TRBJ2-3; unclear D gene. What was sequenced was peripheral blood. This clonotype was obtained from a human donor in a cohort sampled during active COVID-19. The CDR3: CASRSTAYSTDTQYF. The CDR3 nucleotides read TGCGCCAGCAGATCAACAGCCTACAGCACAGATACGCAGTATTTT.